This T cell receptor (beta chain) is drawn from a study of T cells expressing NK-cell markers. At the level of the study: Obtained from sorted CD3+CD56+NKG2C+, CD3+CD56+NKG2C- and CD3+CD56-NKG2C+ T cells were the TCR beta repertoires.

No DNA is given; TCRdb re-called the 5' RACE reads and lists each CDR3 protein once. In total, the table holds about 460,000 distinct CDR3 sequences. The CDR3 spans 14 residues. CDR1 and CDR2 (germline): SGHRS, YFSETQ. V usage is TRBV5-1 and J usage is TRBJ1-1; there is no DNA to check the TCRdb D call of TRBD1. Sequencing used blood T cells: a sorted CD56 or NKG2C T cell subset, CD4+ or CD8+ T cells, or bulk PBMC T cells (not recorded which). The sequence derives from a woman aged 45-59 years in good health. CDR3 amino acids: CATKGGPENTEAFF.